This is a list of T cell receptor beta chains from one sample in a study of cytotoxic CD8 clonotypes in ibrutinib-treated CLL. Data came from immunoSEQ multiplex PCR; TCRdb stores just in-frame clones and leaves some out. The sample has 130,000 or so clones, 75% to 85% seen once. The sample here was PBMCs, taken after 12 months of ibrutinib treatment. These receptors all stem from a human donor with chronic lymphocytic leukemia. The CDR3 runs from the conserved cysteine through the conserved F or W. D genes are given only for firm matches. Clone size is shown for a subset of rows, as once, few, many or a class of expanded clone.

size | J | V | D | CDR3 | DNA
. | TRBJ2-2 | TRBV12-5 | TRBD1 | CASGLTGGSGELFF | TGTGCTAGTGGTTTGACAGGGGGTTCAGGGGAGCTGTTTTTT
. | TRBJ2-3 | TRBV7-8 | TRBD1 | CASSFSGQVLWDTQYF | TGTGCCAGCAGCTTTTCGGGACAGGTCCTGTGGGATACGCAGTATTTT
. | TRBJ2-1 | TRBV5-1 | TRBD2 | CASSLGTSGNDEQFF | TGCGCCAGCAGCTTAGGAACTAGCGGAAACGATGAGCAGTTCTTC
. | TRBJ2-1 | TRBV13 | . | CASSLVGRVVEQFF | TGTGCCAGCAGCTTAGTGGGTCGGGTGGTTGAGCAGTTCTTC
. | TRBJ2-1 | TRBV2 | . | CASSDIRNEQFF | TGTGCCAGCAGTGACATCCGTAATGAGCAGTTCTTC
. | TRBJ1-2 | TRBV6-5 | TRBD1 | CASNPTGGQNGYTF | TGTGCCAGCAACCCGACAGGGGGCCAGAATGGCTACACCTTC
. | TRBJ2-5 | TRBV29-1 | TRBD2 | CSVEGDYAGALETQYF | TGCAGCGTTGAAGGGGATTATGCGGGAGCGTTGGAGACCCAGTACTTC
. | TRBJ2-3 | TRBV11-2 | . | CASSLVTPADTQYF | TGTGCCAGCAGCTTAGTCACCCCTGCGGATACGCAGTATTTT
. | TRBJ1-1 | TRBV28 | . | CASSYLQGDTEAFF | TGTGCCAGCAGCTACCTACAGGGAGACACTGAAGCTTTCTTT
. | TRBJ1-2 | TRBV6-5 | . | CASSPGQLYGYTF | TGTGCCAGCAGCCCTGGACAGCTGTATGGCTACACCTTC
. | TRBJ2-6 | TRBV7-8 | . | CASRVPGWDSSGANVLTF | TGTGCCAGCAGGGTCCCTGGATGGGACTCTTCCGGGGCCAACGTCCTGACTTTC
. | TRBJ1-2 | TRBV6-5 | . | CASAQDQLNYGYTF | TGTGCCAGTGCTCAGGATCAGCTAAACTATGGCTACACCTTC
few | TRBJ1-2 | TRBV10-3 | TRBD1 | CAFRSPEGAYGYTF | TGTGCCTTCCGTTCGCCTGAGGGGGCCTATGGCTACACCTTC
. | TRBJ2-7 | TRBV28 | . | CASEHPAGSEQYF | TGTGCCAGCGAACACCCTGCGGGATCCGAGCAGTACTTC
few | TRBJ1-1 | TRBV4-3 | . | CASSQGQSTEAFF | TGCGCCAGCAGCCAAGGACAGTCCACTGAAGCTTTCTTT
. | TRBJ2-3 | TRBV18 | . | CASSPLLGTDTQYF | TGTGCCAGCTCACCACTTTTAGGCACAGATACGCAGTATTTT
. | TRBJ2-5 | TRBV2 | . | CASSDLNGETQYF | TGTGCCAGCAGTGATCTTAACGGAGAGACCCAGTACTTC
. | TRBJ2-7 | TRBV5-1 | . | CASSFGGDEQYF | TGCGCCAGCAGCTTTGGAGGGGACGAGCAGTACTTC
. | TRBJ1-1 | TRBV6-5 | TRBD1 | CASRGTGGVAFF | TGTGCCAGCAGAGGGACAGGGGGCGTAGCTTTCTTT
. | TRBJ1-2 | TRBV5-4 | . | CASSLPSGKVFGYTF | TGTGCCAGCAGCTTGCCTTCAGGGAAGGTCTTTGGCTACACCTTC
. | TRBJ2-3 | TRBV7-7 | . | CASSPTGVGTDTQYF | TGTGCTAGCAGCCCTACGGGGGTGGGCACAGATACGCAGTATTTT
. | TRBJ2-2 | TRBV7-7 | TRBD1 | CASSSGTEGTGELFF | TGTGCCAGCAGCTCCGGGACAGAGGGAACCGGGGAGCTGTTTTTT
. | TRBJ2-3 | TRBV29-1 | . | CSVSSTDTQYF | TGCAGCGTTTCTAGCACAGATACGCAGTATTTT
. | TRBJ2-7 | TRBV7-3 | . | CASSLGRDPGYEQYF | TGTGCCAGCAGCTTGGGCCGGGACCCGGGATACGAGCAGTACTTC
. | TRBJ1-1 | TRBV6-5 | . | CASSFDLNLNTEAFF | TGTGCCAGCAGTTTCGACCTAAACCTGAACACTGAAGCTTTCTTT
. | TRBJ1-1 | TRBV21-1 | . | CASSKVTNPGDAFF | TGTGCCAGCAGCAAAGTAACCAATCCCGGGGACGCTTTCTTT
. | TRBJ2-7 | TRBV10-3 | . | CAIRASGDPGNEQYF | TGTGCCATCAGAGCTTCGGGGGACCCCGGTAACGAGCAGTACTTC
. | TRBJ2-1 | TRBV30 | TRBD1 | CAWEGQGLYNEQFF | TGTGCCTGGGAAGGACAGGGGCTTTACAATGAGCAGTTCTTC
. | TRBJ2-5 | TRBV2 | TRBD1 | CASREQGEGTQYF | TGTGCCAGCAGGGAACAGGGGGAAGGAACCCAGTACTTC
. | TRBJ2-1 | TRBV16 | . | CASSRDSPYNEQFF | TGTGCCAGCAGCCGTGACAGCCCCTACAATGAGCAGTTCTTC
. | TRBJ2-5 | TRBV18 | . | CASSPLILKTQYF | TGTGCCAGCTCACCGCTGATTCTTAAGACCCAGTACTTC
. | TRBJ2-4 | TRBV5-8 | . | CASSRQLHNIQYF | TGTGCCAGCAGCCGACAGCTCCACAACATTCAGTACTTC
few | TRBJ1-1 | TRBV19 | . | CASSTQKNTEAFF | TGTGCCAGTAGTACACAGAAGAACACTGAAGCTTTCTTT
. | TRBJ2-2 | TRBV7-9 | . | CASSPGGQGGSGELFF | TGTGCCAGCAGCCCAGGAGGCCAGGGGGGATCCGGGGAGCTGTTTTTT
few | TRBJ2-1 | TRBV7-7 | TRBD2 | CASSLARSGSSSYNEQFF | TGTGCCAGCAGCTTAGCGAGGAGCGGGAGTTCATCCTACAATGAGCAGTTCTTC
. | TRBJ2-1 | TRBV9 | . | CASSVAKALSSYNEQFF | TGTGCCAGCAGCGTAGCTAAGGCGCTTAGCTCCTACAATGAGCAGTTCTTC
. | TRBJ2-7 | TRBV7-8 | TRBD2 | CASSPRTSGASYEQYF | TGTGCCAGCAGCCCACGGACTAGCGGAGCCTCCTACGAGCAGTACTTC
. | TRBJ1-2 | TRBV7-9 | . | CASSLPGGGRGYTF | TGTGCCAGCAGCCTCCCAGGCGGGGGAAGAGGCTACACCTTC
once | TRBJ2-1 | TRBV5-1 | . | CASSPSGRSANEQFF | TGCGCCAGCAGCCCTAGTGGTAGGTCTGCCAATGAGCAGTTCTTC
few | TRBJ2-2 | TRBV7-9 | . | CASSLGWTNTGELFF | TGTGCCAGCAGCTTAGGCTGGACGAACACCGGGGAGCTGTTTTTT
. | TRBJ2-1 | TRBV20-1 | . | CSAQTRGEQFF | TGCAGTGCTCAGACTAGAGGTGAGCAGTTCTTC